This paragraph covers one T cell receptor beta chain sequence. The sample comes from a study of blood T cell repertoires in COVID-19. The recovered donors of Cohort 3 showed two negative PCRs, clearance, or symptom resolution. Here immunoSEQ multiplex PCR was the method, and the copy in TCRdb shows in-frame clones only, minus some. This sample has under 300,000 clones; about nine tenths occur once, and the top ten carry 1.5% to 2%. This CDR3 contains 17 residues. Trimming removed 1 base from V and 7 bases from J, with 21 bases in between. Germline CDR1 and CDR2: SGHTS and YDEGEE. Specimen: PBMCs or T cells enriched from blood (not recorded which). The TCR sequence derives from a woman in her thirties or forties who had recovered from COVID-19. The V and J genes are TRBV5-8 and TRBJ2-1; D perhaps matches TRBD2 (5 bases). The CDR3 sequence is CASSLPLAPSARNEQFF. In DNA, the CDR3 is TGTGCCAGCAGCTTGCCGCTAGCCCCCAGTGCGAGGAATGAGCAGTTCTTC.